This T cell receptor (beta chain) came from a study of blood T cells in healthy people across ages. The CDR3 consists of 16 residues. Germline assignment: CDR1 SEHNR and CDR2 FQNEAQ (reference sequence). This clonotype was seen only a few times. Alongside a J-beta primer mix, a sample-barcoded 5' primer served in a second PCR lasting 7 to 11 cycles. TCRdb passed the 5' RACE reads through MiXCR, listing each CDR3 protein once. The data hold roughly 700,000 distinct CDR3 sequences, with roughly 25% observed a single time. This sample was also put to use in a study of T cells of mothers and their children.

The sequenced material came from blood. The chain uses TRBV7-9 and TRBJ2-7; 13 nucleotides match TRBD2. The J call may be wrong; the DNA end is better matched by TRBJ2-5. The receptor was isolated from a boy between 5 and 17 years old in good health. Here the CDR3 reads CASSSRTSGSWETQYF. CDR3 bases: TGTGCCAGCAGCTCCAGGACTAGCGGGAGTTGGGAGACCCAGTACTTC.